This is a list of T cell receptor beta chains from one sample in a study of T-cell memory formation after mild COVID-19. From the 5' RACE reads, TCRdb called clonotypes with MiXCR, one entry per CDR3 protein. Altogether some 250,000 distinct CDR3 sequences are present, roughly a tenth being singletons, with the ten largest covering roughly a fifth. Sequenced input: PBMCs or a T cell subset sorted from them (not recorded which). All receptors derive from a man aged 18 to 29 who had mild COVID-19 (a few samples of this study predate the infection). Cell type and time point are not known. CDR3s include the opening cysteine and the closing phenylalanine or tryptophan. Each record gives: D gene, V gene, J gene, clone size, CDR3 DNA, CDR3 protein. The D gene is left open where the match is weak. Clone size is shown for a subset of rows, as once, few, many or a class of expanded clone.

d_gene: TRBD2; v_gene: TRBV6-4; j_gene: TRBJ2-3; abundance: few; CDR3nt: TGTGCCAGCAGTGACTCGAGCGGGGGGTCGTCAACGCAGTATTTT; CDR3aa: CASSDSSGGSSTQYF
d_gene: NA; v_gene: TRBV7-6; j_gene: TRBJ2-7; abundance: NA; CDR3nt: TGTGCCAGCAGCTTAGATGGTACCTTCGAGCAGTACTTC; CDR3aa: CASSLDGTFEQYF
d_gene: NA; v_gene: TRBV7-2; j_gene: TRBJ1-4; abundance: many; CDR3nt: TGTGCCAGCAGCGACCGGGGGAACGGTGAAAAACTGTTTTTT; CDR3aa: CASSDRGNGEKLFF
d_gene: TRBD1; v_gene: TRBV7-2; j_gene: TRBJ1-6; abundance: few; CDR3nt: TGTGCCAGCAGCCCACAGGGGTTTAATTCACCCCTCCACTTT; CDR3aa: CASSPQGFNSPLHF
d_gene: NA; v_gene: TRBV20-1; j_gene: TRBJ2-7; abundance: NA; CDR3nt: TGCAGTGCTAGTGGGGGATCCTACGAGCAGTACTTC; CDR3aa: CSASGGSYEQYF
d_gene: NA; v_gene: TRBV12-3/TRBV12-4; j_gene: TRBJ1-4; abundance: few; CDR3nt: TGTGCCAGCAGTTTAGCGCTGAGGCAGACTAATGAAAAACTGTTTTTT; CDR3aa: CASSLALRQTNEKLFF
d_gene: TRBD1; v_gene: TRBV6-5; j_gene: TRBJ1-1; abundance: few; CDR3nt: TGTGCCAGCAGGCGGGACAGGACTGAAGCTTTCTTT; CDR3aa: CASRRDRTEAFF
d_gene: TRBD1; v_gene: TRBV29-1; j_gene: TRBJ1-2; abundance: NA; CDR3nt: TGCAGCGCCGGGACAGGGAACTATGGCTACACCTTC; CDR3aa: CSAGTGNYGYTF
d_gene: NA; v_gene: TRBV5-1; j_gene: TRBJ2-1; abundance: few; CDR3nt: TGCGCCAGCAGTAACAACCCTCTATGGGGTTACAATGAGCAGTTCTTC; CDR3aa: CASSNNPLWGYNEQFF
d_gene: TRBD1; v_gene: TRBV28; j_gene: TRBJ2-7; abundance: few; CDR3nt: TGTGCCAGCGGGCACAGGACAGGGGGCTACGAGCAGTACTTC; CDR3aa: CASGHRTGGYEQYF
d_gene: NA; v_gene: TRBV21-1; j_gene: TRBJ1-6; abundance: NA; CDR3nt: TGTGCCAGCAGCAAGTTCCGGCTGCAGTATCAGGATTCACCCCTCCACTTT; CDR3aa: CASSKFRLQYQDSPLHF
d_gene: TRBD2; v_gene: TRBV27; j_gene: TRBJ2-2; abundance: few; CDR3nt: TGTGCCAGCAGTTTAACTAGCGGGGGCTACTACACCGGGGAGCTGTTTTTT; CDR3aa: CASSLTSGGYYTGELFF
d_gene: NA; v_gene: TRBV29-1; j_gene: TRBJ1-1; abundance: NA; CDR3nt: TGCAGCGTCCGTTATCGGGACCTTTACACGGGAGCTTTCTTT; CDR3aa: CSVRYRDLYTGAFF
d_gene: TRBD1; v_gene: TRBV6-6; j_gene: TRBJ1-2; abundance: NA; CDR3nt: TGTGCCAGCAGTCTTTCCTCCGGGACAGCGAACTATGGCTACACCTTC; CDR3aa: CASSLSSGTANYGYTF
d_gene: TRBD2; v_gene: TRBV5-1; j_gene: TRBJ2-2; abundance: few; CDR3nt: TGCGCCAGCAGCTGGAGCGGGGTCGGGGAGCTGTTTTTT; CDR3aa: CASSWSGVGELFF
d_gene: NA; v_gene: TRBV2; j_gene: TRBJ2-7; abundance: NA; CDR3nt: TGTGCCAGCAGTGAAGCGCACCGTCGCGAGCAGTACTTC; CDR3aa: CASSEAHRREQYF
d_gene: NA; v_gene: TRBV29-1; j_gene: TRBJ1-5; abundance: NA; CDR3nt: TGCAGCGTTGGGGGTCCCAGCAATCAGCCCCAGCATTTT; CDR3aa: CSVGGPSNQPQHF
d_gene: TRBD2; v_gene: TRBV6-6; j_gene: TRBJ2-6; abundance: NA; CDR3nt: TGTGCCAGCAGTCCGACTAGCGGGGGGCCACACTCTGGGGCCAACGTCCTGACTTTC; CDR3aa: CASSPTSGGPHSGANVLTF
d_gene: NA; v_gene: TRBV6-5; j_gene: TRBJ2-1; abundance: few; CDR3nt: TGTGCCAGCAGTTACTCGAGATCCGGGGTTGAGCGGTTCTTC; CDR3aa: CASSYSRSGVERFF
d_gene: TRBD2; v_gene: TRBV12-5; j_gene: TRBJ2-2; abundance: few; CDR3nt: TGTGCTAGTGGTTTGGTACTGGGACTAGAAGGCGGGGAGCTGTTTTTT; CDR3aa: CASGLVLGLEGGELFF
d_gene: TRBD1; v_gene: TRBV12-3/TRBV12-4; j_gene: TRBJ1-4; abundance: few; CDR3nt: TGTGCCAGCAGTCGACAGGGGTGGGAAAAACTGTTTTTT; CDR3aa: CASSRQGWEKLFF
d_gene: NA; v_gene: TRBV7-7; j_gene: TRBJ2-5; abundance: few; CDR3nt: TGTGCTAGCAGCTTAGCTGGCATATTGGAGACCCAGTACTTC; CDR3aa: CASSLAGILETQYF
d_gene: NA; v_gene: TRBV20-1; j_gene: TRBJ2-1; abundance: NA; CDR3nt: TGCAGTGCTAGAGATCCTCCGAGGGGAAGAAGCTCCTACAATGAGCAGTTCTTC; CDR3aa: CSARDPPRGRSSYNEQFF
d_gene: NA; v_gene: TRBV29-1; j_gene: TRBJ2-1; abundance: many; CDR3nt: TGCAGCGTACCGGGACTGCCATCAGATGGGCAGTTCTTC; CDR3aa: CSVPGLPSDGQFF
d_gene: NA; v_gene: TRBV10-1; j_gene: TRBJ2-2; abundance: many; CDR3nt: TGCGCCAGCAGTGAAGGGGTCACCGGGGAGCTGTTTTTT; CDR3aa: CASSEGVTGELFF
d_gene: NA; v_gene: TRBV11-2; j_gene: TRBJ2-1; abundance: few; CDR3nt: TGTGCCAGCAGCTTAGATTTAGCGAACAATGAGCAGTTCTTC; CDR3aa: CASSLDLANNEQFF
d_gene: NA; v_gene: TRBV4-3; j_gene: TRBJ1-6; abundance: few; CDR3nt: TGCGCCAGCAGCCAAGACGGCCGGGGGGCGAAATCACCCCTCCACTTT; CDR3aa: CASSQDGRGAKSPLHF
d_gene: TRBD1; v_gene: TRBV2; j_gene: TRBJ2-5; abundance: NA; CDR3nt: TGTGCCACCCAAATCGGACAGGGATTAGAGACCCAGTACTTC; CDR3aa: CATQIGQGLETQYF
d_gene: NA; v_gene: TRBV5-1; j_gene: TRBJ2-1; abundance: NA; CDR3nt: TGCGCCAGCAGCTTGTTTTCCAAGAGCTCCTACAATGAGCAGTTCTTC; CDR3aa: CASSLFSKSSYNEQFF
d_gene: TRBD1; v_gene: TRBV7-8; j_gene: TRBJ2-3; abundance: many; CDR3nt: TGTGCCAGCAGCTTATCAACAGGGGCAGATACGCAGTATTTT; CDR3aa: CASSLSTGADTQYF
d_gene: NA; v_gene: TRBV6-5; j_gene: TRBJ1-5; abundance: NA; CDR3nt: TGTGCCAGCAGTCCCCTCTTTAATCAGCCCCAGCATTTT; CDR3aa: CASSPLFNQPQHF
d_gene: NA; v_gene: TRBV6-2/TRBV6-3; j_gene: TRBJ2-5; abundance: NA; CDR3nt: TGTGCCAGCAGTACAGACGGGGGGCTGGAGACCCAGTACTTC; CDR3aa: CASSTDGGLETQYF
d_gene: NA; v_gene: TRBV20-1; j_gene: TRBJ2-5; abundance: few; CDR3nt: TGCAGTGCTACACGGGGCCAAGAGACCCAGTACTTC; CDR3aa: CSATRGQETQYF
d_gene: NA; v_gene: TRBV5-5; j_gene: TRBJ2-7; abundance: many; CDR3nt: TGTGCCAGCAGCTTGGGCCGACTCTCCCGCTCCTACGAGCAGTACTTC; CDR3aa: CASSLGRLSRSYEQYF
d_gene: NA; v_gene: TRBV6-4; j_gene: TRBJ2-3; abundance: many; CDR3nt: TGTGCCAGCCGTGCTGAGGGCGCAGATACGCAGTATTTT; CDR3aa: CASRAEGADTQYF
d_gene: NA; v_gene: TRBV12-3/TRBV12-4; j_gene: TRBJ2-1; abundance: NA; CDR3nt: TGTGCCAGCAGTTTAGGTCAAAATGAGCAGTTCTTC; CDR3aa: CASSLGQNEQFF
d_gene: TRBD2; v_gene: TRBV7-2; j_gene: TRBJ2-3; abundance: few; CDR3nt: TGTGCCAGCAGCCTCCTGACTAGCGGGGGCACAGATACGCAGTATTTT; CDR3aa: CASSLLTSGGTDTQYF
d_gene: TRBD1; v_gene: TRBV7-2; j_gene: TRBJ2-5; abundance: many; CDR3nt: TGTGCCAGCAGCCGGGACAGGGGGCAAGAGACCCAGTACTTC; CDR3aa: CASSRDRGQETQYF
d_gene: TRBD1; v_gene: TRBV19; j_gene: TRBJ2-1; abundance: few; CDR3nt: TGTGCCAGTAGTATAGATGGGGGACAGGGGGTGTATGAGCAGTTCTTC; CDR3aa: CASSIDGGQGVYEQFF
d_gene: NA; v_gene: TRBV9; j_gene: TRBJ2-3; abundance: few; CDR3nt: TGTGCCAGCAGCGGACGGACGGGAGATACGCAGTATTTT; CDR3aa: CASSGRTGDTQYF
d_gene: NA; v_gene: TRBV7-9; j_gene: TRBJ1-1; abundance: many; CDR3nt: TGTGCCAGCAGCCCCCGGGCAGGACAATACACTGAAGCTTTCTTT; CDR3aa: CASSPRAGQYTEAFF
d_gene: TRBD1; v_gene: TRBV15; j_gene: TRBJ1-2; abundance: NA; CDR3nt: TGTGCCACCAGCCCCCAGGGGACAGGGGGTGGCTACACCTTC; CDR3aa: CATSPQGTGGGYTF